This T cell receptor (beta chain) was captured in a study of shared clonotypes between healthy human individuals (dated by TCRdb to 2018 to 2020). At the level of the whole study: The cohort included three men and a couple of women between 18 and 49 years of age. Per donor, three plates each were used for CD4 naive and CD4 memory, two for CD8 naive, and one for CD8 memory. The study deeply sequenced blood TCR repertoires of about 5 healthy adults to estimate repertoire size and the extent of clonotype sharing between individuals. Libraries were prepared and TCR repertoires were sequenced by different laboratories using diverse techniques, in order to increase sequencing depth and limit assay-specific biases. Leukapheresis yielded between about 0.9 and 10 billion PBMCs per donor.

The V end loses 5 bases and the J end loses 0 bases, and a stretch of 11 bases separates them. The CDR3 holds 14 amino acids from the cysteine to the phenylalanine. The retained sequence is limited to the CDR3, 42 bases, with the frame set at the first base. The germline V gene specifies SGHTA as CDR1 and FQGNSA as CDR2. Points on this clone: It lacks a known antigen. No much larger clonotype is one base removed from it; base qualities were not supplied.

Using the deep immunoSEQ assay, multiplex PCR amplified TCR CDR3 regions from genomic DNA. For each cell subset, the extracted genomic DNA was distributed evenly across all wells of several immunoSEQ 96-well plates, and each plate served as one replicate. For sorted subsets, 150 to 250 ng genomic DNA, equal to about 30,000 T cell genomes, was loaded into each replicate PCR. Purified libraries were quantified with a Qubit 3.0 fluorometer, sized on a Bioanalyzer 2100, and re-quantified with the KAPA Library Quantification kit. Each immunoSEQ 96-well plate was sequenced on its own single-read 150-cycle Illumina NextSeq 550 flow cell. The published analysis was carried out like this. Because only junctional sequences without quality scores were contained in the immunoSEQ output, filtering matching that applied to full-length reads could not be performed. Sequences were annotated with PyIR, a Python wrapper for IgBLAST v1.9, and V/J genes and CDR3 were assigned using IMGT germline references. Any read was removed if the V/J assignment was weak (E-value above 1e-6), the CDR3 was missing, or the read contained stop codons, out-of-frame junctions, or ambiguous translated residues. V3J clonotypes were defined by identical inferred V gene, J gene, and CDR3 amino acid sequence. To compute the percentage overlap between repertoires, the number of shared unique clonotypes was divided by the size of the smaller repertoire. Repertoire richness was assessed with RTK rarefaction, the Chao1 estimator, and Recon v2.1 estimates of unobserved clonotypes. For all TCRbeta clonotypes obtained by the gDNA method from a handful of donors, generation probabilities were computed with OLGA. In TCRdb, the immuneACCESS table is reduced to in-frame sequences with V and J assigned. These tables do not hold every clone; where another copy was compared, an unresolved V gene accounts for under half, and the others remain unexplained. D and trimming were read from the DNA, whereas the V and J calls and clone size are those reported in that table. The sample records about 230,000 clones, 50% to 75% of which are singletons. Over 8.5% of the sample lies in the top ten.

Broad study findings and their caveats: Sharing across several donors was observed for about 5% of naive CD4, less than 4% of naive CD8, over 2% of memory CD4, and around 0.44% of memory CD8 clonotypes. Naive subsets generally had larger estimated clonotype richness than memory subsets. Because the study included a small number of donors, the genetic and exposure-history diversity represented was limited. Only blood was sampled, and tissue TCR repertoires likely differ from those in blood. Compared with non-shared clonotypes, clonotypes shared by all four sorted-subset donors had higher generation probabilities. Pairwise subsampling led to the expectation that sequencing depth would affect the degree of clonotype sharing among donors. Rarefaction of sorted-subset datasets indicated incomplete sequencing despite the large sequencing depth.

Donors were healthy HIV-negative adults with no recently reported acute infections or vaccinations. Every donor was a Caucasian adult living in Nashville, Tennessee, USA. CD4+ T cells were enriched by magnetic negative selection, after which naive cells were positively selected on CD45RA and the negative fraction was taken as the memory subset. Blood was collected by leukapheresis, and PBMCs were isolated by Ficoll-Histopaque density gradient centrifugation and then cryopreserved in liquid nitrogen vapor phase. Purity and quantity of every magnetically sorted T cell population were checked by analytical flow cytometry. Each sorted fraction had its genomic DNA isolated and then quantified by UV absorbance on a Nanodrop 2000c.

The receptor comes from a man aged 25-40 years in good health. The rearranged segments are TRBV7-2 and TRBJ2-7, with TRBD2 perhaps the D gene, on 6 matching bases. Sequenced sample: memory CD4+ T cells sorted from blood. In light of the paper, this sample's cell subset or site label describes: CD45RA-negative fraction. The encoded CDR3 is CASSLEGRSYEQYF. Read as DNA, the sequence is TGTGCCAGCAGCCTGGAGGGCCGCTCCTACGAGCAGTACTTC.